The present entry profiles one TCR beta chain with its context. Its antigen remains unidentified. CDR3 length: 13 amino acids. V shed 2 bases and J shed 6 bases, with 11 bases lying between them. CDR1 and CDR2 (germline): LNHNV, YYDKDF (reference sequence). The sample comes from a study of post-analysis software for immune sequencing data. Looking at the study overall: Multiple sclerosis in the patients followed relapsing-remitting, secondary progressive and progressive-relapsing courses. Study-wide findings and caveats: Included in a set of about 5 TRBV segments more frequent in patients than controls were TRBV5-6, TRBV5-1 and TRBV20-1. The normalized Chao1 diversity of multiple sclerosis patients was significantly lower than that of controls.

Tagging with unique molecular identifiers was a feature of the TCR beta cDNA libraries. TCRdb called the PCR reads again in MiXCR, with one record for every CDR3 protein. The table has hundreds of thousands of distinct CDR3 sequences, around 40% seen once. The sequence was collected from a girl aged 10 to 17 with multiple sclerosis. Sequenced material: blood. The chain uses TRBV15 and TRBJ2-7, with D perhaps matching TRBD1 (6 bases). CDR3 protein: CATSRNVGGEQYF. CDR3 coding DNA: TGTGCCACCAGCAGAAATGTAGGGGGCGAGCAGTACTTC.